This T cell receptor (beta chain) emerged from a study of T cell repertoires in cytomegalovirus infection (dated by TCRdb to the late 2010s). About the study as a whole: The HLA type of each donor mattered for the analysis, because public TCR beta signatures pointed to carriage of CMV infection along with the matching HLA type.

The sample was run on an Illumina HiSeq 1500. In TCRdb, the public reads were trimmed at Q25 with fastp and aligned with MiXCR, with productive beta chains retained. Every CDR3 protein is listed once, alongside the most common genes and DNA of its rows. The sample contains around 440,000 distinct CDR3 sequences, approximately 10% of them found a single time. Of the sample, roughly 10% falls within the top ten clones. V is reduced by 3 bases and J by 6 bases, leaving a spacing of 20 bases between them. Taken from cysteine to phenylalanine, the CDR3 has 17 residues. Only the CDR3 region is kept as DNA, spanning 51 bases read in frame from base 1. The germline V gene provides CDR1 MGHRA and CDR2 YSYEKL. The paper's findings and limits, for the study overall: Cumulative frequency of public TCR beta family members discriminated carriers of CMV infection plus the relevant HLA type in this cohort and an independent approximately 350-donor cohort. The ex vivo response was dominated by HLA-C-restricted CMV-specific TCR beta clonotypes, which also provided the single most frequent clonotype in two of eight donors.

This clonotype was seen at least ten times. The antigen it binds to is not known. No qualities accompany the bases; no much larger clone lies one base away. Sequences were obtained from PBMCs. The receptor's source is a human donor in good health (CMV status not recorded). Some clones in this sample may be carry-over from other donors' samples. The V gene is TRBV4-1 and the J gene is TRBJ2-2, with a weak D call of TRBD2 (7 bases match). The nucleotide sequence reads TGCGCCAGCAGCCACCCTCTGACGGGGGGCTCCTCCGGGGAGCTGTTTTTT. Its protein product is CASSHPLTGGSSGELFF.